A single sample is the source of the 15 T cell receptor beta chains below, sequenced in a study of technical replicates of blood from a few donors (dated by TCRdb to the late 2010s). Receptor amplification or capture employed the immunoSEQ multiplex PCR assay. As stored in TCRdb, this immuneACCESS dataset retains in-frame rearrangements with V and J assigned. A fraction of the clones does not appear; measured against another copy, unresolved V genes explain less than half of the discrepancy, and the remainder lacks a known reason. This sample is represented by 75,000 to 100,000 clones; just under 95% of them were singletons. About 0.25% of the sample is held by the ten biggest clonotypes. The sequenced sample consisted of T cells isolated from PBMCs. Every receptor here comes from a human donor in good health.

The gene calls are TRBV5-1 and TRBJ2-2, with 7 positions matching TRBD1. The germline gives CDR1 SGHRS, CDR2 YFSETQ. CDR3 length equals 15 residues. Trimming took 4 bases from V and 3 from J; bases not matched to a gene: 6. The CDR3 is CASSQGDLYTGELFF. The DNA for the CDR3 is TGCGCCAGCAGCCAGGGGGACCTATACACCGGGGAGCTGTTTTTT. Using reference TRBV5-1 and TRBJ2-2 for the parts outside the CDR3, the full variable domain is KAGVTQTPRYLIKTRGQQVTLSCSPISGHRSVSWYQQTPGQGLQFLFEYFSETQRNKGNFPGRFSGRQFSNSRSEMNVSTLELGDSALYLCASSQGDLYTGELFFGEGSRLTVL.

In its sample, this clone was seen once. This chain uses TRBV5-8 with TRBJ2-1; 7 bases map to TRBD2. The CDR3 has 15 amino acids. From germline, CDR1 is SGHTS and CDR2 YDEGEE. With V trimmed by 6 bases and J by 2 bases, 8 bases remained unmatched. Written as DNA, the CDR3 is TGTGCCAGCACCTGGGGGGGGAGGGCCTACAATGAGCAGTTCTTC. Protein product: CASTWGGRAYNEQFF.

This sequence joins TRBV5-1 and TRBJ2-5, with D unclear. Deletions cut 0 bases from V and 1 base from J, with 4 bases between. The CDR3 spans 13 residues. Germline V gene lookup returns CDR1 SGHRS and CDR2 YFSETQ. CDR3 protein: CASSLGAQETQYF. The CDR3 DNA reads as TGCGCCAGCAGCTTGGGGGCCCAAGAGACCCAGTACTTC.

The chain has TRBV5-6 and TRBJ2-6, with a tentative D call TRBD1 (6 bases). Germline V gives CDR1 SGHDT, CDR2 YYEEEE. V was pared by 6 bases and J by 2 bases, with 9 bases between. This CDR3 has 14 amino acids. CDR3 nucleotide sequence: TGTGCCAGCAACAGGGTCGCTGGGGCCAACGTCCTGACTTTC. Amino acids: CASNRVAGANVLTF.

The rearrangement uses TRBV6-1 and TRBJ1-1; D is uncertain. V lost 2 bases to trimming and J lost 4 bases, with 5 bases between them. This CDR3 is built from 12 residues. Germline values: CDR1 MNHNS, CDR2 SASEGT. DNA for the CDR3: TGTGCCAGCAGTGAAAGAGTCACTGAAGCTTTCTTT. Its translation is CASSERVTEAFF.

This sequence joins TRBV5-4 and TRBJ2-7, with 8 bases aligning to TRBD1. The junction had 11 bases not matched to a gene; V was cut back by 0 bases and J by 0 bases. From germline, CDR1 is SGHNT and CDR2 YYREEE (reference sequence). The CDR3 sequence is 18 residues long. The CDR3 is CASSLDISWGQVSYEQYF. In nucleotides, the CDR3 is TGTGCCAGCAGCTTGGATATTAGTTGGGGACAGGTCTCCTACGAGCAGTACTTC.

The CDR3 coding sequence is TGTGCCAGCAGCCTATCAGGGGGCGGGAAAAACGAGCAGTACTTC. Translation gives CASSLSGGGKNEQYF. The V gene is TRBV27, the J gene TRBJ2-7, with 8 bases lining up with TRBD1. Germline CDR1 is MNHEY and CDR2 is SMNVEV (reference sequence). V trimming: 6 bases; J trimming: 5 bases; junction bases outside the gene matches: 12. CDR3 size: 15 residues.

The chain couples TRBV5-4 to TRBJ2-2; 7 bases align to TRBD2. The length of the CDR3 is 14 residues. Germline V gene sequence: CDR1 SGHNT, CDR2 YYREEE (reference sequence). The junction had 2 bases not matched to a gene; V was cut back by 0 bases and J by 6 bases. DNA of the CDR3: TGTGCCAGCAGCTTGGATGCGGGGGCCGGGGAGCTGTTTTTT. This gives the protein CASSLDAGAGELFF.

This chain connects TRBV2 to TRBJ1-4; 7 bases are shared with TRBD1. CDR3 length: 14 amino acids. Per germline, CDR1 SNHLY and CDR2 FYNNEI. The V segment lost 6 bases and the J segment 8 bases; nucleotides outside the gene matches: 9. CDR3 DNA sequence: TGTGCCAGCAGATTGGCAGGGGGAAGGGAAAAACTGTTTTTT. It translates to CASRLAGGREKLFF.

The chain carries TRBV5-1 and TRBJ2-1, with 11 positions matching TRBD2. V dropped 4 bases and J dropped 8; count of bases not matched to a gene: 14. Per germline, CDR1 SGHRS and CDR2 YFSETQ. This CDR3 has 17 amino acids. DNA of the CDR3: TGCGCCAGCAGCCCCCTTTTGGGACTAGCGGCAAGGTATGAGCAGTTCTTC. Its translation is CASSPLLGLAARYEQFF.

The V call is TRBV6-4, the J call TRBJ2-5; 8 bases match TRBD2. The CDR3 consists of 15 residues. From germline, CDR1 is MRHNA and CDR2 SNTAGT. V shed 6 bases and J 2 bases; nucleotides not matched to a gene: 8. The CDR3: CASSPTTSGQETQYF. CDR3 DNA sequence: TGTGCCAGCAGCCCCACTACTAGCGGTCAAGAGACCCAGTACTTC.

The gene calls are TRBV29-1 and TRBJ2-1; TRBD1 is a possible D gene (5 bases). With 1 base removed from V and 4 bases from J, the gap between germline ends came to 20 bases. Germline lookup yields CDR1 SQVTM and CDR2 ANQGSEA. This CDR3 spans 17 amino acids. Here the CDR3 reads CSVEGGNLRGPYNEQFF. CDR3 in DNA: TGCAGCGTTGAAGGAGGAAACTTAAGGGGCCCATACAATGAGCAGTTCTTC.

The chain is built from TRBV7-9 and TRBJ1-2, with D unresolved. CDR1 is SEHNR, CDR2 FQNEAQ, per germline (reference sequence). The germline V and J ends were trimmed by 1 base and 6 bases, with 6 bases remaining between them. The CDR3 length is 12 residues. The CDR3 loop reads CASSLDRNGYTF. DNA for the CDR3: TGTGCCAGCAGCTTAGACAGAAATGGCTACACCTTC. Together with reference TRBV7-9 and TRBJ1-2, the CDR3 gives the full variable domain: DTGVSQNPRHKITKRGQNVTFRCDPISEHNRLYWYRQTLGQGPEFLTYFQNEAQLEKSRLLSDRFSAERPKGSFSTLEIQRTEQGDSAMYLCASSLDRNGYTFGSGTRLTVV.

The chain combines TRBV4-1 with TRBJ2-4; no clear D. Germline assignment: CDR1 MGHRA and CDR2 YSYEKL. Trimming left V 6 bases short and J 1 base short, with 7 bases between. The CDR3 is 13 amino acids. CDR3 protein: CASRSPAKNIQYF. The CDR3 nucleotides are TGCGCCAGCAGGTCTCCGGCCAAAAACATTCAGTACTTC.

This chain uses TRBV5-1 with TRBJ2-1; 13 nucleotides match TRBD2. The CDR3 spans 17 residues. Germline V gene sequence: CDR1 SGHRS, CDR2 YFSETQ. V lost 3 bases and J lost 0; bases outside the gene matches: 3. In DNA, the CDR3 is TGCGCCAGCAGCTGGGGACTAGCGGGGAGCTCCTACAATGAGCAGTTCTTC. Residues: CASSWGLAGSSYNEQFF.